This T cell receptor beta chain was recovered during a study of T cells in Graves' hyperthyroidism and ophthalmopathy (dated by TCRdb to the late 2010s). Concerning the study at large: Peripheral blood samples were taken at initial diagnosis, before any treatment was given. To identify TCR V-J signatures that set the groups apart, the researchers used a discovery cohort of 100 patients, made up of 40 to 45 with Graves' ophthalmopathy and 57 with stable Graves' hyperthyroidism. Whether ophthalmopathy could be predicted prospectively was tested in an independent validation cohort made up of under 20 hyperthyroidism patients plus 17 patients who later progressed to ophthalmopathy. The 100 or so discovery patients were randomly split 7:3 into training and test sets. The study also compared thyroid tissue and blood T-cell repertoires from about 6 Graves' hyperthyroidism patients. Following sampling, methimazole starting at 30 mg daily was given to hyperthyroidism patients, and high-dose intravenous methylprednisolone was given to ophthalmopathy patients. TCR Vbeta CDR3 sequencing of 140 or so peripheral blood samples (around 45 ophthalmopathy, roughly 74 hyperthyroidism and roughly 17 progressor patients) is reported in the paper. Study-wide conclusions, independent of this receptor: Most expanded thyroid clonotypes (frequency above 0.001) were also found in blood, which suggests that blood repertoires may mirror thyroid immune responses. In validation, the model predicted progression to ophthalmopathy a median of roughly 6.5 months before onset, with roughly 68% sensitivity and about 75% specificity. In cross-validation, a model built on a 13 V-J signature told ophthalmopathy apart from stable hyperthyroidism with approximately 90% sensitivity and about 81% specificity, and in testing the same model reached 80%/75%. Sample size was not statistically predetermined, and investigators were not blinded to group allocation.

This clonotype was seen at least ten times. What antigen it recognizes has not been identified. Base quality data are lacking; no much larger clone is found one base away. Amplification of TCR beta CDR3 regions was carried out from RNA transcripts. The TCR CDR3 was subjected to a first round of RT-PCR using the HTBI primer set and the Qiagen OneStep RT-PCR kit. The libraries were constructed in a second round of multiplex PCR and then size-selected and purified. The libraries were sequenced on an Illumina HiSeq2000 using paired-end 100 bp reads. The source study handled its data this way. SOAPnuke was used to process the raw data, with reads discarded if the reads contained adapters or uncalled bases, had a mean Phred below 15, or lacked an exact constant-primer or identifier match. High-quality paired reads were merged using COPE v1.2.5, and each unique nucleotide sequence was defined as a clonotype. Clonotypes were aligned to IMGT TRBV, TRBD and TRBJ reference segments using MiTCR v1.1. Only V-J combinations with frequency above 0.0001, covering 99% to 99.2% of repertoires, were analysed. The TCS score was defined as F50 (clonal expansion) divided by E x V (chaos), with BLOSUM62-based TCRdist calculated between CDR3 peptides within each V-J. Welch's t-statistics and random forest reduced several hundred V-J features to 13, which were used in a naive Bayes classifier (R e1071). Using fastp trimming at Q25 and MiXCR clonotype assembly, TCRdb reanalyzed the public sequencing data and kept in-frame beta chains. Every CDR3 protein is listed once, alongside the most common genes and DNA of its rows. The V and J calls shown here were made by TCRdb, not taken from the authors' results. Present in this sample are under 800,000 distinct CDR3 sequences, approximately 14% of which were seen just once. In total, the top ten clones hold 10% of the sample.

Trimming removed 3 bases from V and 8 bases from J, leaving 14 bases between the germline ends. Reading from cysteine to phenylalanine, the CDR3 counts 14 amino acids. Only the CDR3 part of the read is kept: 42 bases, read in frame from the first base. Sequences MNHEY (CDR1) and SMNVEV (CDR2) are obtained from the germline V gene (reference sequence). A patient counted as having stable Graves' hyperthyroidism if no progression to ophthalmopathy occurred over 18 months of follow-up. Hyperthyroidism patients were newly diagnosed, with disease duration under 2 months, and aged 18 to 65 years. The study excluded patients with uncontrolled infections, other autoimmune diseases, pregnancy or lactation. Clinical symptoms, serum thyroxine and TRAb, thyroid ultrasound, and orbital computed tomography formed the basis for the diagnoses. Ficoll-Paque density gradient centrifugation was used to isolate PBMCs from about 9 ml of fresh peripheral blood. Total RNA was extracted using Trizol reagent, and RNA quality was assessed on an Agilent 2100 Bioanalyzer.

The TCR comes from a woman aged 18-35 years with Graves' hyperthyroidism. The sample taken for sequencing was blood. This chain is built from TRBV27 and TRBJ2-1; a tentative D call is TRBD2 (6 bases match). Here is the DNA: TGTGCCAGCAGTTTCTGGGACTCGGGGGATGAGCAGTTCTTC. Its translation is CASSFWDSGDEQFF.